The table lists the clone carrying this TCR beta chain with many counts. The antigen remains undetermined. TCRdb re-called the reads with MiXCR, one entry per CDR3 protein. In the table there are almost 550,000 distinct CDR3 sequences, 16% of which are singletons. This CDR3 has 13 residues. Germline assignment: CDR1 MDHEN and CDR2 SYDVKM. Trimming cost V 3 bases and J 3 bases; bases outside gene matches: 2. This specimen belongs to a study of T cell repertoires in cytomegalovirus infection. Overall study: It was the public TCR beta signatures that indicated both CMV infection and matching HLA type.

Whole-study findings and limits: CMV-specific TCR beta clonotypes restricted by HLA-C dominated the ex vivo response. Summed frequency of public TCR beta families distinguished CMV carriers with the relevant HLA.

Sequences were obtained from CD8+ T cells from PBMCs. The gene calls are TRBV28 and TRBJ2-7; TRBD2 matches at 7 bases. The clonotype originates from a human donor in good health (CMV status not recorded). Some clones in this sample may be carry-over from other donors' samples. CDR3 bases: TGTGCCAGCAGTTTTTCTAGCGGCTACGAGCAGTACTTC. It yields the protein CASSFSSGYEQYF.